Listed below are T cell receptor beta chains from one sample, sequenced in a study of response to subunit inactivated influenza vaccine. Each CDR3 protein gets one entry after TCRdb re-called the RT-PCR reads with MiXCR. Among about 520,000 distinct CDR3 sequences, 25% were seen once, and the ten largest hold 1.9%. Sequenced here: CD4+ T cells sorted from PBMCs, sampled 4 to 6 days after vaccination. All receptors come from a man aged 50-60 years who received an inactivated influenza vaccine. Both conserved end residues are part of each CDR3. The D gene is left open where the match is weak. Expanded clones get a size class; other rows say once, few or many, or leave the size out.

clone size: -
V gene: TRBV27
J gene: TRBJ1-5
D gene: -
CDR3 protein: CASSFSAGVSNQPQHF
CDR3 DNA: TGTGCCAGCAGTTTCTCCGCGGGGGTTAGCAATCAGCCCCAGCATTTT

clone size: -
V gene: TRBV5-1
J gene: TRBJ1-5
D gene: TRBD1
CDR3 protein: CASSPGQGVNQPQHF
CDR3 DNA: TGCGCCAGCAGCCCGGGACAGGGGGTCAATCAGCCCCAGCATTTT

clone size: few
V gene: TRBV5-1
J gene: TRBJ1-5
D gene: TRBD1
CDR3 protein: CASSPGGQGNNQPQHF
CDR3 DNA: TGCGCCAGCAGCCCGGGCGGACAGGGTAACAATCAGCCCCAGCATTTT

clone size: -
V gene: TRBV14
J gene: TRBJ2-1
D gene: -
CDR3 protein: CASSPWGIAYNEQFF
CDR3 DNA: TGTGCCAGCAGCCCCTGGGGAATAGCCTACAATGAGCAGTTCTTC

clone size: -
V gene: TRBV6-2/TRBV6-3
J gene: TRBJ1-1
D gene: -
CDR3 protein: CSSSYGIFGTEAFF
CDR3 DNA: TGTTCCAGCAGTTACGGGATCTTCGGCACTGAAGCTTTCTTT

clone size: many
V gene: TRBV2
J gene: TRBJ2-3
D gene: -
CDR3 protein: CAGKVTDTQYF
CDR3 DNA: TGTGCCGGAAAGGTGACAGATACGCAGTATTTT

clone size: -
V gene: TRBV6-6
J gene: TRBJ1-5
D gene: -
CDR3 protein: CASSVSDIQPQHF
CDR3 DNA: TGTGCCAGCAGTGTATCGGACATCCAGCCCCAGCATTTT

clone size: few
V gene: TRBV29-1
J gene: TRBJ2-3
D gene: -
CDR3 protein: CSIRLNTDTQYF
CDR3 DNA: TGCAGCATAAGACTAAACACAGATACGCAGTATTTT

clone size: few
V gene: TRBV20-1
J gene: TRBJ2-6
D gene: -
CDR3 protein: CSARQNSGANVLTF
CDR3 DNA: TGCAGTGCGAGACAAAACTCTGGGGCCAACGTCCTGACTTTC

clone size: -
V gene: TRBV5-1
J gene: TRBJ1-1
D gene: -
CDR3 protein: CASSLNSGRNTEAFF
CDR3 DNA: TGCGCCAGCAGCTTGAATTCTGGGCGGAACACTGAAGCTTTCTTT

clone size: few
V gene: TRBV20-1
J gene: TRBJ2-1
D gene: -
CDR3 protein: CRPAGTNYNEQFF
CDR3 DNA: TGCAGACCCGCAGGGACCAACTACAATGAGCAGTTCTTC

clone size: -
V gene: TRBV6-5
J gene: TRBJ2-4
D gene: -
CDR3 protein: CASSSTGQPHAYIQYF
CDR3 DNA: TGTGCCAGCAGTTCGACCGGACAGCCTCACGCGTACATTCAGTACTTC

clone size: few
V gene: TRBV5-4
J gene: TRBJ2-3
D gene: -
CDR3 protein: CASSPSRSLDTQYF
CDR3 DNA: TGTGCCAGCAGCCCCTCGCGAAGTCTTGATACGCAGTATTTT

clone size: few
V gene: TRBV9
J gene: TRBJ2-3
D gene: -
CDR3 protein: CASSVRGSTDTQYF
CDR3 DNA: TGTGCCAGCAGCGTCCGGGGAAGCACAGATACGCAGTATTTT